There are a few counts of the clone carrying this T cell receptor (beta chain). The target antigen is unknown. The sample originates from a study of cytomegalovirus exposure and HLA in healthy donors. Background on the study: The 120 validation repertoires were produced on the same platform as the approximately 670 repertoires of the first cohort. This was reported in a later analysis.

Study-level results: In vitro experiments confirmed that three CMV-associated chains were specific for CMV antigens. TCR beta chains numbering more than 150 were designated cytomegalovirus-associated.

The table came from immunoSEQ multiplex PCR; TCRdb's copy has only in-frame clones and leaves some out. The top ten clones hold roughly 0.88% of a sample with roughly 310,000 clones, 88% of them seen once. The trim removed 6 bases at V and 5 bases at J, leaving 8 bases unmatched. Per germline, CDR1 KGHSH and CDR2 LQKENI. This CDR3 has 14 amino acids. The donors were members of the validation cohort comprising over a hundred subjects, separate from the roughly 690-subject first cohort. Sequenced sample: PBMCs. The clonotype was recovered from a man younger than 45 in good health and CMV-seronegative. V is TRBV18 and J is TRBJ2-7; 9 bases map to TRBD1. This CDR3 reads CASSRDREQDEQYF. The CDR3 coding sequence is TGTGCCAGCTCGCGGGACAGGGAACAGGACGAGCAGTACTTC.